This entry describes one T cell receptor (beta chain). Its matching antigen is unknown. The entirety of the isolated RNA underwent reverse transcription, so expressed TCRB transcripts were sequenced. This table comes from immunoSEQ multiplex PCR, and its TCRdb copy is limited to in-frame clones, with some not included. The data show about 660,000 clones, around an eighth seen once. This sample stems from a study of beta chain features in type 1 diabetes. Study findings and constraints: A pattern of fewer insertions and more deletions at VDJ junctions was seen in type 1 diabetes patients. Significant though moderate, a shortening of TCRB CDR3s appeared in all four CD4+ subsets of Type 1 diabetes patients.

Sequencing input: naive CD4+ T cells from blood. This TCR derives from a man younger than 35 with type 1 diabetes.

CDR3 residues: CASSQGTPNTEAFF. CDR3 sequence (DNA): TGCGCCAGCAGCCAAGGGACACCTAACACTGAAGCTTTCTTT. This chain uses TRBV4-3 with TRBJ1-1; maybe TRBD1 (5 bases). CDR3 length: 14 residues. Germline CDR1 is LGHNA and CDR2 is YSLEER. Trimming removed 1 base from V and 2 bases from J, with 8 bases in between.